This T cell receptor (beta chain) was sequenced in a study of response to subunit inactivated influenza vaccine. Germline lookup yields CDR1 SQVTM and CDR2 ANQGSEA. The junction had 13 bases not matched to a gene; V was cut back by 1 base and J by 0 bases. CDR3 length equals 19 residues. Study conclusions and caveats: Each seasonal influenza vaccination recruits few new T cells, the authors suggested.

In TCRdb, the RT-PCR reads were re-called with MiXCR into one record per CDR3 protein. The data show 630,000 or so distinct CDR3 sequences, around 14% seen once. Concerning this clonotype: Its target is not known.

The rearrangement joins TRBV29-1 to TRBJ2-1; TRBD2 matches at 9 bases. The sequences come from PBMCs from blood, collected about 12 days after vaccination. The TCR comes from a man between 45 and 60 years old who received an inactivated influenza vaccine. CDR3 protein: CSVEGFDKTSGDSYNEQFF. The CDR3 DNA is TGCAGCGTTGAAGGATTTGATAAGACTAGCGGAGACTCCTACAATGAGCAGTTCTTC.